Listed here are 23 T cell receptor beta chains from one sample, sequenced in a study of cytomegalovirus exposure and HLA in healthy donors. Amplification used 60 Vbeta primers and 13 Jbeta primers. Sequenced by immunoSEQ multiplex PCR; TCRdb stores in-frame clones only, minus some. The data show over 130,000 clones, around four fifths seen once. Sequenced material: PBMCs. All receptors derive from a man aged 25-45 years in good health and CMV-seropositive.

This sequence joins TRBV5-4 and TRBJ1-2, with 7 bases aligning to TRBD1. Germline CDR1 SGHNT, CDR2 YYREEE (reference sequence). J lost 5 bases, V lost 1 base, and 5 bases had no gene match. CDR3 length: 14 residues. Here the CDR3 DNA reads TGTGCCAGCAGCTTGACAGGGGTAAAATATGGCTACACCTTC. This encodes CASSLTGVKYGYTF.

The chain is built from TRBV10-3 and TRBJ2-7; D might be TRBD1 (5 bases). V lost 0 bases, J lost 0 bases, and 12 bases lay in between. Germline CDR1 is ENHRY and CDR2 is SYGVKD. This CDR3 comprises 16 residues. The CDR3 protein is CAISESAKTGSYEQYF. The DNA for the CDR3 is TGTGCCATCAGTGAGTCGGCAAAAACAGGCTCCTACGAGCAGTACTTC.

This sequence joins TRBV9 and TRBJ1-5; D gene uncertain. Trimming took 0 bases from V and 5 from J, leaving 6 bases between them. From germline, CDR1 is SGDLS and CDR2 YYNGEE. The CDR3 has 13 amino acids. In nucleotides, the CDR3 is TGTGCCAGCAGCGTAGATGGCTATCAGCCCCAGCATTTT. Amino acid sequence: CASSVDGYQPQHF.

This clone showed up just a few times. This chain uses TRBV6-5 with TRBJ1-1, with 8 nucleotides matching TRBD1. After removal of 8 bases from V and 6 bases from J, the junction contained 11 bases not matched to a gene. Per the germline V gene, CDR1 is MNHEY and CDR2 is SVGAGI. This CDR3 has 14 amino acids. CDR3: CASYQGQGGPEAFF. For the CDR3, the DNA is TGTGCCAGCTATCAAGGACAGGGAGGGCCTGAAGCTTTCTTT.

The gene calls are TRBV7-2 and TRBJ1-4; a possible D gene is TRBD1 (5 bases). The V end lost 6 bases, the J end lost 6 bases, and 11 bases lay between the germline ends. Germline V gene sequence: CDR1 SGHTA, CDR2 FQGNSA. The CDR3 is made up of 13 amino acids. The CDR3 region has the DNA TGTGCCAGCAGGGAAGGGGCGGATGAAAAACTGTTTTTT. It yields the protein CASREGADEKLFF.

The V and J genes are TRBV5-6 and TRBJ2-6; perhaps TRBD1 as D (5 bases). Trimming removed 1 base at V and 2 bases at J, with 10 bases between. The germline CDR1 and CDR2 sequences are SGHDT and YYEEEE. This CDR3 spans 16 amino acids. The CDR3 sequence is CASSLQGSAGANVLTF. As DNA, the CDR3 is TGTGCCAGCAGCTTGCAGGGATCGGCTGGGGCCAACGTCCTGACTTTC.

This sequence joins TRBV27 and TRBJ2-2; TRBD2 might be the D (6 bases). CDR3 length equals 15 residues. Trimming pared 6 bases from V and 6 bases from J, leaving 17 bases between. Per the germline V gene, CDR1 is MNHEY and CDR2 is SMNVEV (reference sequence). The CDR3 loop reads CASRERLVDAGELFF. DNA of the CDR3: TGTGCCAGCAGGGAAAGACTAGTTGACGCCGGGGAGCTGTTTTTT.

V usage is TRBV5-1 and J usage is TRBJ2-2, with D unresolved. This CDR3 has 12 amino acids. Germline loops: CDR1 SGHRS, CDR2 YFSETQ. Between the trimmed V and J ends, which lost 0 bases and 7 bases, there was a span of 4 bases. CDR3 nucleotides: TGCGCCAGCAGCTTGGATCTCGGGGAGCTGTTTTTT. Translated: CASSLDLGELFF.

V usage is TRBV4-1 and J usage is TRBJ2-1; 12 bases map to TRBD2. The CDR3 covers 16 residues. The J segment lost 7 bases and the V segment lost 2 bases, leaving 6 bases of the junction unmatched. Germline loops: CDR1 MGHRA, CDR2 YSYEKL. The CDR3 DNA is TGCGCCAGCAGCCAACATCGGACTAGCGGGAAGAATGAGCAGTTCTTC. Its translation: CASSQHRTSGKNEQFF.

For the CDR3, the DNA is TGTGCCAGCAGCGCAGGACTAGCGGGAGGCCAAGAGACCCAGTACTTC. This encodes CASSAGLAGGQETQYF. This chain joins TRBV9 and TRBJ2-5; 14 bases map to TRBD2. Germline values: CDR1 SGDLS, CDR2 YYNGEE. CDR3 length: 16 amino acids. Unmatched junction bases numbered 2, after V lost 3 bases and J lost 1 base.

The chain carries TRBV6-5 and TRBJ2-1; maybe TRBD2 (5 bases). This CDR3 is 14 amino acids long. The V end was cut by 6 bases, the J end by 7 bases, with 16 bases between. The germline V gene has CDR1 MNHEY and CDR2 SVGAGI. The CDR3 coding sequence is TGTGCCAGCAGATCGCCGGCCACGGGGAATGAGCAGTTCTTC. Protein: CASRSPATGNEQFF.

V and J are TRBV7-6 and TRBJ2-5; 13 bases are a match to TRBD2. Germline CDR1 and CDR2: SGHVS and FNYEAQ. The CDR3 covers 15 residues. V dropped 6 bases and J dropped 2; count of bases not matched to a gene: 3. CDR3: CASRSLAGGQETQYF. The DNA for the CDR3 is TGTGCCAGCAGATCACTAGCGGGGGGGCAAGAGACCCAGTACTTC.

The CDR3 protein is CASSKRGGASSYEQYF. The CDR3 DNA is TGTGCCAGCAGTAAACGAGGGGGTGCAAGCTCCTACGAGCAGTACTTC. The genes are TRBV28 and TRBJ2-7, with D tentatively TRBD1 (6 bases). Trimming took 5 bases from V and 0 from J, leaving 17 bases between them. Germline V gene data show CDR1 as MDHEN and CDR2 as SYDVKM. There are 16 residues in the CDR3.

The gene calls are TRBV5-1 and TRBJ2-5; a weak D match, TRBD1 (6 bases). The J call is uncertain, as TRBJ2-7 better fits the DNA end. The length of the CDR3 is 12 residues. The germline CDR1 and CDR2 sequences are SGHRS and YFSETQ. The CDR3 region has the DNA TGCGCCAGCAGCCGGGACATGTCCGAGCAGTACTTC. It codes for CASSRDMSEQYF.

The rearrangement joins TRBV18 to TRBJ2-1, with TRBD2 matching 10 bases. J gave up 0 bases and V 2 bases, and 4 bases lay outside the gene matches. The germline CDR1 and CDR2 sequences are KGHSH and LQKENI. The CDR3 runs 17 residues. CDR3: CASSPLGLASSYNEQFF. DNA for the CDR3: TGTGCCAGCTCACCATTGGGACTAGCGAGCTCCTACAATGAGCAGTTCTTC. The full variable domain, with the rest looked up from reference TRBV18 and TRBJ2-1, is NAGVMQNPRHLVRRRGQEARLRCSPMKGHSHVYWYRQLPEEGLKFMVYLQKENIIDESGMPKERFSAEFPKEGPSILRIQQVVRGDSAAYFCASSPLGLASSYNEQFFGPGTRLTVL.

J is TRBJ1-5 and V is TRBV7-6; D uncertain. The CDR3 is 13 residues long. V shed 4 bases and J shed 7 bases, with 11 bases lying between them. The germline gives CDR1 SGHVS, CDR2 FNYEAQ. DNA for the CDR3: TGTGCCAGCAGCTCGTCTGAGGGACAGCCCCAGCATTTT. This codes for CASSSSEGQPQHF.

The chain employs TRBV5-4 and TRBJ2-1; 11 positions agree with TRBD2. V lost 0 bases to trimming and J lost 7 bases; unmatched junction nucleotides: 9. The CDR3 contains 17 residues. CDR1 and CDR2 (germline): SGHNT, YYREEE (reference sequence). This CDR3 reads CASSLGRLAGGPNEQFF. CDR3 bases: TGTGCCAGCAGCTTGGGACGCCTAGCGGGGGGACCGAATGAGCAGTTCTTC. Looking up the rest from reference TRBV5-4 and TRBJ2-1 gives the full variable domain: ETGVTQSPTHLIKTRGQQVTLRCSSQSGHNTVSWYQQALGQGPQFIFQYYREEENGRGNFPPRFSGLQFPNYSSELNVNALELDDSALYLCASSLGRLAGGPNEQFFGPGTRLTVL.

The J gene is TRBJ2-7, the V gene TRBV7-9; 7 bases agree with TRBD2. Germline V gene lookup returns CDR1 SEHNR and CDR2 FQNEAQ (reference sequence). The CDR3 has 13 amino acids. J lost 6 bases, V lost 5 bases, and 7 bases had no gene match. The CDR3: CASSLPPGGEQYF. The CDR3 DNA follows: TGTGCCAGCAGCCTCCCTCCGGGGGGCGAGCAGTACTTC.

V gene TRBV7-3 combines with J gene TRBJ2-6, with D possibly TRBD2 on 5 matching bases. Per germline, CDR1 SGHTA and CDR2 FQGTGA. This CDR3 is 16 amino acids long. V gave up 0 bases and J gave up 4 bases, with 10 bases separating them. CDR3 nucleotides: TGTGCCAGCAGCTTAACGGGAGAGGCCGGGGCCAACGTCCTGACTTTC. As protein: CASSLTGEAGANVLTF. The complete variable domain, with remaining parts taken from reference TRBV7-3 and TRBJ2-6, reads GAGVSQTPSNKVTEKGKYVELRCDPISGHTALYWYRQSLGQGPEFLIYFQGTGAADDSGLPNDRFFAVRPEGSVSTLKIQRTERGDSAVYLCASSLTGEAGANVLTFGAGSRLTVL.

The chain couples TRBV6-1 to TRBJ2-1; 7 bases line up with TRBD2. V lost 1 base to trimming and J lost 1 base; unmatched junction nucleotides: 4. This CDR3 has 16 amino acids. CDR1 and CDR2 (germline): MNHNS, SASEGT. The DNA for the CDR3 is TGTGCCAGCAGTGAAGAACTAGCGCCTTCCTACAATGAGCAGTTCTTC. It translates to CASSEELAPSYNEQFF.

The chain links TRBV28 to TRBJ2-3; TRBD2 agrees at 10 bases. The J segment lost 6 bases and the V segment lost 5 bases, leaving 8 bases of the junction unmatched. Germline CDR1 MDHEN, CDR2 SYDVKM. This CDR3 contains 15 residues. CDR3 nucleotides: TGTGCCAGCAGTCTAAGCGGGGGGGCAAGGGATACGCAGTATTTT. It is translated as CASSLSGGARDTQYF.

This rearrangement joins TRBV28 to TRBJ1-1, with no clear D. The V gene's germline CDR1 is MDHEN and CDR2 SYDVKM. The CDR3 contains 12 residues. V was cut by 6 bases and J by 4 bases, with 9 bases left in between. The CDR3 DNA reads TGTGCCAGCAGACCCCTAGGCACTGAAGCTTTCTTT. Its translation: CASRPLGTEAFF.

This clone was seen a few times. The chain has TRBV5-6 and TRBJ1-1, with D uncertain. V lost 4 bases to trimming and J lost 0 bases, with 7 bases between them. Germline loops: CDR1 SGHDT, CDR2 YYEEEE. This CDR3 region has 13 residues. Here the CDR3 reads CASSDTMNTEAFF. The CDR3 DNA reads TGTGCCAGCAGCGACACCATGAACACTGAAGCTTTCTTT.